The 18 T cell receptor beta chains given below trace back to one sample, sequenced in a study of blood T cell repertoires in COVID-19. Generated by immunoSEQ multiplex PCR, the TCRdb table keeps only in-frame clones and is missing some. The repertoire holds around 160,000 clones, with about four fifths as singletons. The sample comprised PBMCs or T cells enriched from blood (not recorded which). Every receptor here comes from a woman aged 55-69 years who had recovered from COVID-19.

This clone was seen a single time. The rearrangement links TRBV5-1 to TRBJ2-7; the D gene is possibly TRBD2 (5 bases). Trimming cost V 1 base and J 1 base, with 12 bases left between them. The CDR3 loop spans 15 amino acids. Germline CDR1 and CDR2: SGHRS and YFSETQ. The CDR3 loop reads CASSLTPEGSYEQYF. The CDR3 DNA is TGCGCCAGCAGCTTGACGCCAGAGGGATCCTACGAGCAGTACTTC.

The chain recombines TRBV30 with TRBJ1-3, with D uncertain. This CDR3 is built from 13 residues. V lost 2 bases and J 1 base, leaving 6 bases between the germline ends. Germline V lookup: CDR1 GTSNPN, CDR2 SVGIG (reference sequence). The CDR3 nucleotides read TGTGCCTGGAGTCTAGGTTCTGGAAACACCATATATTTT. Its translation: CAWSLGSGNTIYF.

This rearrangement joins TRBV6-6 to TRBJ1-1; D not certain. This CDR3 is 13 amino acids long. Trimming removed 8 bases at V and 7 bases at J, with 17 bases between. Germline loops: CDR1 MNHNY, CDR2 SVGAGI (reference sequence). CDR3 loop: CASSQTRPIEAFF. DNA for the CDR3: TGTGCCAGCTCCCAAACGAGGCCCATTGAAGCTTTCTTT.

This clone was counted once. CDR3 in amino acids: CASSLGLAGPGETQYF. CDR3 DNA: TGTGCCAGCAGCTTAGGTCTAGCGGGGCCCGGGGAGACCCAGTACTTC. The V call is TRBV7-2, the J call TRBJ2-5, with TRBD2 matching 9 bases. There are 16 residues in the CDR3. The V segment lost 1 base and the J segment 5 bases; nucleotides outside the gene matches: 8. Looked up from germline, CDR1 is SGHTA and CDR2 is FQGNSA.

This chain uses TRBV3-1 (or the pseudogene TRBV3-2) with TRBJ1-5, with TRBD1 as a possible D gene (6 bases). The CDR3 extends over 16 amino acids. Between the trimmed V and J ends, which lost 4 bases and 2 bases, there was a span of 15 bases. Germline assignment: CDR1 LGHDT and CDR2 YNNKEL (reference sequence). CDR3 in amino acids: CASSRSGGAGNQPQHF. CDR3 in DNA: TGTGCCAGCAGCCGGTCCGGGGGGGCGGGCAATCAGCCCCAGCATTTT.

The gene calls are TRBV2 and TRBJ2-5; D unclear. Trimming took off 6 bases at V and 4 bases at J, with 3 bases between the two ends. Per germline, CDR1 SNHLY and CDR2 FYNNEI. The CDR3 is 10 residues long. The CDR3 region is CASSGETQYF. The CDR3 nucleotides read TGTGCCAGCAGCGGAGAGACCCAGTACTTC.

The genes are TRBV7-2 and TRBJ1-2; the match to TRBD1 covers 7 bases. CDR3 length: 14 amino acids. Trimming cost V 1 base and J 5 bases; bases outside gene matches: 4. Germline loops: CDR1 SGHTA, CDR2 FQGNSA. The CDR3 DNA is TGTGCCAGCAGCTTAGGGGACAGACTTTATGGCTACACCTTC. Its protein product is CASSLGDRLYGYTF.

The V gene is TRBV2, the J gene TRBJ1-2; D is possibly TRBD1 (5 bases). This CDR3 is 13 amino acids long. V shed 6 bases and J shed 4 bases, with 12 bases lying between them. CDR1 and CDR2 from the germline V gene are SNHLY and FYNNEI. CDR3 residues: CASRERQFYGYTF. The CDR3, as DNA: TGTGCCAGCAGGGAACGACAGTTCTATGGCTACACCTTC.

The chain recombines TRBV9 with TRBJ2-7; D perhaps matches TRBD2 (5 bases). The length of the CDR3 is 12 residues. Germline CDR1 is SGDLS and CDR2 is YYNGEE. Deletions cut 7 bases from V and 2 bases from J, with 10 bases between. As DNA, the CDR3 is TGTGCCAGCGGCGAGAGGGCCTACGAGCAGTACTTC. Protein product: CASGERAYEQYF.

This clone turned up a few times. The chain links TRBV6-1 to TRBJ2-7; D uncertain. The CDR3 length is 12 residues. CDR1 is MNHNS and CDR2 is SASEGT in the germline V gene. Trimming removed 2 bases at V and 5 bases at J, with 7 bases between. The CDR3: CASSELADEQYF. The DNA for the CDR3 is TGTGCCAGCAGTGAACTGGCGGACGAGCAGTACTTC.

The chain employs TRBV29-1 and TRBJ2-1; 8 bases agree with TRBD2. The germline V gene has CDR1 SQVTM and CDR2 ANQGSEA. The V gene end was trimmed by 5 bases and the J gene end by 4 bases; junction bases not matched to a gene: 10. The CDR3 loop spans 15 amino acids. The DNA of the CDR3 is TGCAGCGTTACTCTCACTAGCGGAATTTACAATGAGCAGTTCTTC. It yields the protein CSVTLTSGIYNEQFF.

This chain links TRBV21-1 with TRBJ2-3; TRBD2, the D gene given by the table, was not confirmed from the DNA. TRBV21-1 is reported as a pseudogene. CDR3 size: 16 residues. In nucleotides, the CDR3 is TGTGCCAGCAGCAAAGACGGCGGTGCTAGCACAGATACGCAGTATTTT. It encodes CASSKDGGASTDTQYF.

This clone has only one observation. V and J are TRBV2 and TRBJ2-2; D uncertain. The CDR3 consists of 13 residues. The V gene's germline CDR1 is SNHLY and CDR2 FYNNEI. Trimming took 1 base from V and 6 from J, leaving 6 bases between them. CDR3 sequence reads: CASSEVVSGELFF. For the CDR3, the DNA is TGTGCCAGCAGTGAAGTCGTATCCGGGGAGCTGTTTTTT.

The rearrangement joins TRBV20-1 to TRBJ1-1; no reliable D call. Germline CDR1 reads DFQATT; CDR2 reads SNEGSKA (reference sequence). V lost 4 bases, J lost 10 bases, and 10 bases lay in between. The CDR3 runs to 10 residues. The DNA for the CDR3 is TGCAGTGCTATCCAAGGAGTAGCTTTCTTT. Translation gives CSAIQGVAFF.

The genes are TRBV2 and TRBJ1-5; 10 bases agree with TRBD1. V gave up 6 bases and J gave up 0 bases; unmatched junction bases: 11. This CDR3 spans 18 amino acids. Germline lookup yields CDR1 SNHLY and CDR2 FYNNEI. The CDR3 is CASSRPGQGFYSNQPQHF. The CDR3 nucleotides read TGTGCCAGCAGCCGGCCGGGACAGGGGTTTTATAGCAATCAGCCCCAGCATTTT.

The J gene is TRBJ2-7, the V gene TRBV9; 7 bases agree with TRBD2. This CDR3 has 14 amino acids. The germline gives CDR1 SGDLS, CDR2 YYNGEE. Trimming at V came to 6 bases and at J to 3 bases, leaving 9 bases not matched to a gene. CDR3 sequence reads: CASNAGVIDYEQYF. CDR3 in DNA: TGTGCCAGCAACGCGGGGGTAATAGACTACGAGCAGTACTTC.

In its sample, this clone was seen once. The chain is built from TRBV11-2 and TRBJ1-2; TRBD1 aligns across 7 bases. The V segment lost 5 bases and the J segment 2 bases; nucleotides outside the gene matches: 8. The CDR3 runs 15 residues. Germline V lookup: CDR1 SGHAT, CDR2 FQNNGV. The CDR3 spells CASSPLDRVNYGYTF. The CDR3 DNA sequence: TGTGCCAGCAGCCCTCTCGACAGGGTGAACTATGGCTACACCTTC.

In its sample, this clone was seen once. This chain links TRBV4-2 with TRBJ2-3; 11 bases line up with TRBD2. Germline CDR1 reads LGHNA; CDR2 reads YNFKEQ. The CDR3 covers 19 residues. V lost 0 bases and J lost 2; bases outside the gene matches: 10. CDR3 amino acids: CASSQDFGVAGGTTDTQYF. CDR3 nucleotides: TGTGCCAGCAGCCAAGATTTTGGGGTAGCGGGGGGGACCACAGATACGCAGTATTTT.